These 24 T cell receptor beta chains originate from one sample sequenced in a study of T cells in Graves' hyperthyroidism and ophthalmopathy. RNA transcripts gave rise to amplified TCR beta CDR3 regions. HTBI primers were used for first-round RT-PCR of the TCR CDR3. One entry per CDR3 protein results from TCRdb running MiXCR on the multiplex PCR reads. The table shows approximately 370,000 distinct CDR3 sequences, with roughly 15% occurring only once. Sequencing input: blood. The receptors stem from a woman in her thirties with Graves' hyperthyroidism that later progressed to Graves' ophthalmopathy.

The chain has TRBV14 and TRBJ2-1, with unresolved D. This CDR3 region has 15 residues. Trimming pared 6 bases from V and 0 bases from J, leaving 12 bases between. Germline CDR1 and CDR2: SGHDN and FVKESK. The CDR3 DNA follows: TGTGCCAGCAGTTCTCGCGGCAGCTCCTACAATGAGCAGTTCTTC. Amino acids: CASSSRGSSYNEQFF.

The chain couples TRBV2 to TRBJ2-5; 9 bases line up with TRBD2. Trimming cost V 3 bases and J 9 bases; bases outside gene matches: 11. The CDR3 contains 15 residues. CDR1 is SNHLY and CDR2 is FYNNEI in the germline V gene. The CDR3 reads CASSEGPSGEGAQYF. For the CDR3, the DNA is TGTGCCAGCAGTGAGGGTCCTAGCGGGGAGGGGGCCCAGTACTTC.

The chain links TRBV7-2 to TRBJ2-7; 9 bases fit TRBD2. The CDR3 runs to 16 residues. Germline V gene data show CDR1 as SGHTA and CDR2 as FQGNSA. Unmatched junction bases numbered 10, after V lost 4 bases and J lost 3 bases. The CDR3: CASSSIAGDPLYEQYF. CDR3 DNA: TGTGCCAGCAGCTCGATAGCGGGAGACCCCCTCTACGAGCAGTACTTC.

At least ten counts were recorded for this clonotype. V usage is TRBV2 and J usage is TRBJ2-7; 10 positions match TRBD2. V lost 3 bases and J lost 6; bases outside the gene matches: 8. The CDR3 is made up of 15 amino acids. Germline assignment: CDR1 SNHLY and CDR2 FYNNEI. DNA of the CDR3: TGTGCCAGCAGTGAGGTAACTAGCGGGAATACCGAGCAGTACTTC. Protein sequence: CASSEVTSGNTEQYF. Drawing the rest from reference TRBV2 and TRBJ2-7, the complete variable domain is EPEVTQTPSHQVTQMGQEVILRCVPISNHLYFYWYRQILGQKVEFLVSFYNNEISEKSEIFDDQFSVERPDGSNFTLKIRSTKLEDSAMYFCASSEVTSGNTEQYFGPGTRLTVT.

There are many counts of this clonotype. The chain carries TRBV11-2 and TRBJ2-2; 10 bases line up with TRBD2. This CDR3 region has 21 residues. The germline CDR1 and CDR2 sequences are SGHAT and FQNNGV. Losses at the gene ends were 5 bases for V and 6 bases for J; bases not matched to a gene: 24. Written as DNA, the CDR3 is TGTGCCAGCAGCCCGATTACGATTCTGACTAGCGGGCGACCATGGGCCGGGGAGCTGTTTTTT. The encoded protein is CASSPITILTSGRPWAGELFF.

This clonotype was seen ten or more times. CDR3 in DNA: TGTGCTAGTGGTTTGGATACGGGACAGGGATACAATGAGCAGTTCTTC. Its protein product is CASGLDTGQGYNEQFF. V is TRBV12-5 and J is TRBJ2-1, with 9 bases identical to TRBD1. CDR3 size: 16 residues. The germline V gene has CDR1 LGHNT and CDR2 FRNRAP. Trimming removed 1 base from V and 4 bases from J; junction bases left unmatched: 5.

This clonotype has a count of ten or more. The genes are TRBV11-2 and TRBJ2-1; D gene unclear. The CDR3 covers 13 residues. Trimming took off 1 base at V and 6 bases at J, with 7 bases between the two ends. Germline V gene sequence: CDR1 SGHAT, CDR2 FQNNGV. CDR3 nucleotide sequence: TGTGCCAGCAGCTTAGGCCACTTCAATGAGCAGTTCTTC. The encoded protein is CASSLGHFNEQFF. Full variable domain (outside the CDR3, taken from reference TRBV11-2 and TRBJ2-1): EAGVAQSPRYKIIEKRQSVAFWCNPISGHATLYWYQQILGQGPKLLIQFQNNGVVDDSQLPKDRFSAERLKGVDSTLKIQPAKLEDSAVYLCASSLGHFNEQFFGPGTRLTVL.

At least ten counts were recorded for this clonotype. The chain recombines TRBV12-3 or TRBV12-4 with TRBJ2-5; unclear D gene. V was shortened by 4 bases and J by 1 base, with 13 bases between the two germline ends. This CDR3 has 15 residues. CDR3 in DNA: TGTGCCAGCAGTTCGCGAGGACGGGTCCAAGAGACCCAGTACTTC. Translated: CASSSRGRVQETQYF.

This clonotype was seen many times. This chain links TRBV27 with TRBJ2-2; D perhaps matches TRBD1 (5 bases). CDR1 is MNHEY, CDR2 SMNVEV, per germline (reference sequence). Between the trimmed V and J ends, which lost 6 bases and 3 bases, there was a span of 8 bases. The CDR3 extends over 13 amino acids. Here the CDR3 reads CASRGPYTGELFF. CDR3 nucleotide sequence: TGTGCCAGCAGGGGGCCCTACACCGGGGAGCTGTTTTTT.

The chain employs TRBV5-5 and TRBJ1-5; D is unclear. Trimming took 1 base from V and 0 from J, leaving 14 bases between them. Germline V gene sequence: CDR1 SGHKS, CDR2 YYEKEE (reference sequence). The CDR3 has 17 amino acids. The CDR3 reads CASSLLTENYSNQPQHF. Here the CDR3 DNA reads TGTGCCAGCAGCTTGTTAACAGAGAATTATAGCAATCAGCCCCAGCATTTT.

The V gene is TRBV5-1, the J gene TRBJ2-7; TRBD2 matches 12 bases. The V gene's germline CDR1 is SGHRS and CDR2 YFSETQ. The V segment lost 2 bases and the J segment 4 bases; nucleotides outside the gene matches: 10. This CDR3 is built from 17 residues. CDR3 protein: CASSFGRLAGVVYEQYF. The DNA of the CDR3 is TGCGCCAGCAGCTTCGGACGACTAGCGGGAGTCGTATACGAGCAGTACTTC. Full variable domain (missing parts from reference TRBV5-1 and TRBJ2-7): KAGVTQTPRYLIKTRGQQVTLSCSPISGHRSVSWYQQTPGQGLQFLFEYFSETQRNKGNFPGRFSGRQFSNSRSEMNVSTLELGDSALYLCASSFGRLAGVVYEQYFGPGTRLTVT.

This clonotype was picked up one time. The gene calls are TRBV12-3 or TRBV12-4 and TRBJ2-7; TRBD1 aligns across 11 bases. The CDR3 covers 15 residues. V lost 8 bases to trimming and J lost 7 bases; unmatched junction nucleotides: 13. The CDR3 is CASGSGTGGTNEQYF. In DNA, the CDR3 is TGTGCCAGCGGTTCAGGGACAGGGGGAACCAATGAGCAGTACTTC.

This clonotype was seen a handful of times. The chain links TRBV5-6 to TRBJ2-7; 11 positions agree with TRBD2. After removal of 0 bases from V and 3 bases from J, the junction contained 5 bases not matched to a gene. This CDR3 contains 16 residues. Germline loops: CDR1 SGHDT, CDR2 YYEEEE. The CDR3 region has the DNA TGTGCCAGCAGCTTGGTAGCTACTAGCGGGAGCTACGAGCAGTACTTC. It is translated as CASSLVATSGSYEQYF.

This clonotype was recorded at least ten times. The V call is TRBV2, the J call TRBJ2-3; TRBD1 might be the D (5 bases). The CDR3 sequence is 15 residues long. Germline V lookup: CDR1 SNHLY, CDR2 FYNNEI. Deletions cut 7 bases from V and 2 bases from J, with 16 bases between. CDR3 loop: CASTNPETATDTQYF. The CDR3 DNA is TGTGCCAGCACCAACCCGGAGACAGCCACAGATACGCAGTATTTT.

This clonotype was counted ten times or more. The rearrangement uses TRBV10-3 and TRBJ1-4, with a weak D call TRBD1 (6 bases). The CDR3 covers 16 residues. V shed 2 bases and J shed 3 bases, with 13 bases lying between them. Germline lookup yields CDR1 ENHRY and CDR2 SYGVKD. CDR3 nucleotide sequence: TGTGCCATCAGTGAGGCCGACGCAGGGGCTAATGAAAAACTGTTTTTT. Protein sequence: CAISEADAGANEKLFF.

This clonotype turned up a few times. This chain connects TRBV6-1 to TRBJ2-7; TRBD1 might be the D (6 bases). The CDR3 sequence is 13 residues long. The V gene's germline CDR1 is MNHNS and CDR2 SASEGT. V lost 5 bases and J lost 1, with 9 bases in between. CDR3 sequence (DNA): TGTGCCAGCAGTACAGGGTTATCCTACGAGCAGTACTTC. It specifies CASSTGLSYEQYF.

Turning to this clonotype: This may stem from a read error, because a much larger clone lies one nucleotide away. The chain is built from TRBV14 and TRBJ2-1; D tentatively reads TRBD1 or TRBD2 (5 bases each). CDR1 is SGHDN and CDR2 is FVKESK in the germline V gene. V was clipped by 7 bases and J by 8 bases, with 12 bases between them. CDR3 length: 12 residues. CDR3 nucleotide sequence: TGTGCCAGCACTGTTTTGGGGGATGAGCAGTTCTTC. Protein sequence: CASTVLGDEQFF.

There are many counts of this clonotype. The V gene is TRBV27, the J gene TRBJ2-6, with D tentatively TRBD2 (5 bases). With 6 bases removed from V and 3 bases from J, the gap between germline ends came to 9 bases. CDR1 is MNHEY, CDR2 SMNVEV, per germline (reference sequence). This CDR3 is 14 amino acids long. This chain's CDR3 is CASSRGNGANVLTF. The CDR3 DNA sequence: TGTGCCAGCAGCCGAGGGAATGGGGCCAACGTCCTGACTTTC.

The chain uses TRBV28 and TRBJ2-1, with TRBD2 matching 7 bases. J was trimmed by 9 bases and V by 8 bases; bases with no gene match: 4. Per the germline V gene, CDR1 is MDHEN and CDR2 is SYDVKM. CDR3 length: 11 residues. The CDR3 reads CASGLGFEQFF. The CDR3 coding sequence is TGTGCCAGCGGACTAGGGTTTGAGCAGTTCTTC.

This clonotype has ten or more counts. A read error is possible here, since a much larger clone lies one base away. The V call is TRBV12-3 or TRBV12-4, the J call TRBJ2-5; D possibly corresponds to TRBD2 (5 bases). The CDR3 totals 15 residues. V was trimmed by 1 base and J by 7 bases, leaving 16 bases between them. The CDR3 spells CASSLGSWRGGTQYF. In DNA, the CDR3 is TGTGCCAGCAGTTTAGGTTCATGGAGAGGAGGGACCCAGTACTTC.

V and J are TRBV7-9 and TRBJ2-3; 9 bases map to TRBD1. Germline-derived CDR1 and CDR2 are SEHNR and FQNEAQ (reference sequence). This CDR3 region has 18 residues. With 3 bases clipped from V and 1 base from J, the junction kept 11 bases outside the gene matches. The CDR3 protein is CASSFLQGASKGTDTQYF. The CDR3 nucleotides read TGTGCCAGCAGCTTCTTACAGGGGGCTAGTAAGGGCACAGATACGCAGTATTTT.

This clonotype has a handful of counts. The CDR3 reads CASNPGGTSADTQYF. The DNA for the CDR3 is TGTGCCAGCAACCCTGGTGGTACTAGTGCCGATACGCAGTATTTT. V gene TRBV6-1 combines with J gene TRBJ2-3; a weak D match, TRBD2 (5 bases). Per germline, CDR1 MNHNS and CDR2 SASEGT. V dropped 7 bases and J dropped 6 bases, with 20 bases sitting between them. The CDR3 runs 15 residues.

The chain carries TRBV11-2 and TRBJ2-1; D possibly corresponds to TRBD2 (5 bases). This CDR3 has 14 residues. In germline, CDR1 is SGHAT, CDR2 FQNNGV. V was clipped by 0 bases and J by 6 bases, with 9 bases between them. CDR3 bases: TGTGCCAGCAGCTTAGAGAGCGGACTCAATGAGCAGTTCTTC. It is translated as CASSLESGLNEQFF.

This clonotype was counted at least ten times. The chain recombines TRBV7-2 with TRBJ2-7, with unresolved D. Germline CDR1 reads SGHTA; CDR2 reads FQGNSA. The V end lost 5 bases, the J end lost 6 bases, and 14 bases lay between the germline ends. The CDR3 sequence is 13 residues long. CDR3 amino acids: CASSAQGFAEQYF. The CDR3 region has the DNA TGTGCCAGCAGCGCACAAGGGTTCGCCGAGCAGTACTTC.